This T cell receptor beta chain derives from a study of blood T cell repertoires in COVID-19. Study information: Collection of acute and convalescent COVID-19 samples took place in the United States, Italy and Spain. In each case, the material was cDNA or gDNA derived from T cells, B-cell-depleted T cells, or PBMCs.

Germline-derived CDR1 and CDR2 are SGHNT and YYREEE (reference sequence). V gave up 2 bases and J gave up 0 bases, with 8 bases separating them. This CDR3 spans 15 amino acids. Original processing methods: Reference gene primer amplification gave nucleated cell count estimates. Sequenced by immunoSEQ multiplex PCR; TCRdb stores in-frame clones only, minus some. V, J and clone size are those of that table, while D and trimming were read from the DNA. This table holds fewer than 180,000 clones, roughly 82% found once. The sequence was collected from a man in his 70s with acute or convalescent COVID-19. The V call is TRBV5-4, the J call TRBJ2-2; D call uncertain. Sequenced: peripheral blood. Here the CDR3 reads CASSLSRANTGELFF. The CDR3 DNA sequence: TGTGCCAGCAGCTTATCCCGGGCGAACACCGGGGAGCTGTTTTTT.